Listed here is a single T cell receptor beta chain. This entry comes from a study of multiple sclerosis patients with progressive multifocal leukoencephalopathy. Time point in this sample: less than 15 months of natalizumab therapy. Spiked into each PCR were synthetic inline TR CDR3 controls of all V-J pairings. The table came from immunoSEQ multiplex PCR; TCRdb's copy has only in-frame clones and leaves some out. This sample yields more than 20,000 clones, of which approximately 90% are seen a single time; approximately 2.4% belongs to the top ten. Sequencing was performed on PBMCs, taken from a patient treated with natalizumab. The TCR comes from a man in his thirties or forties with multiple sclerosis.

The CDR3 protein is CASTPRVTEAFF. The CDR3, as DNA: TGTGCCAGCACCCCCAGGGTGACTGAAGCTTTCTTT. The chain is built from TRBV21-1 and TRBJ1-1; TRBD1, as called in the table, went unchecked against the DNA. TRBV21-1 is tagged as a pseudogene. The CDR3 totals 12 residues.